The T cell receptor beta chain described here comes from a study of memory CD4+ T cells and cytomegalovirus serostatus. Whole-study context: This sample comes from healthy Belgian adults, several CMV seropositive, 24 seronegative.

The sort gate was single viable CD3+CD4+CD8-CD45RO+ cells for memory CD4+ T cells. Total CD4+ T cells were enriched by CD4 positive selection. The data were produced by immunoSEQ multiplex PCR, yet TCRdb's version contains in-frame clones alone and is incomplete. The data hold about 38,000 clones, with roughly 78% observed a single time. Sequencing used memory CD4+ T cells from blood. The sequence derives from an adult in good health and CMV-seropositive.

CDR3 in amino acids: CASSYLGRNTEAFF. The CDR3 DNA reads TGTGCCAGCAGTTACTTAGGTCGGAACACTGAAGCTTTCTTT. This sequence joins TRBV6-6 and TRBJ1-1, with D hard to call. The V end was cut by 1 base, the J end by 1 base, with 7 bases between. This CDR3 is built from 14 residues. The germline V gene has CDR1 MNHNY and CDR2 SVGAGI (reference sequence).